This TCR beta chain was documented in a study of blood T cell repertoires in COVID-19. Study as a whole: Samples taken during acute and convalescent COVID-19 were collected in the United States, Italy and Spain. Sample material is recorded as cDNA or gDNA derived from T cells, B-cell-depleted T cells, or PBMCs.

For this clone: The sample holds other DNA sequences that translate to the same CDR3.

In the authors' workflow: Amplified reference gene primers provided the basis for estimating nucleated cell counts. Assay: immunoSEQ multiplex PCR; the TCRdb copy retains only in-frame clones and omits some. The DNA was the basis for D and trimming; V, J and clone size are from that table. Of 200,000 to 300,000 clones listed, 84% were seen once; the top ten hold 3.5% to 5%. This CDR3 is 15 amino acids long. The V gene end was trimmed by 3 bases and the J gene end by 4 bases; junction bases not matched to a gene: 3. Germline CDR1 and CDR2: KGHSH and LQKENI. This chain joins TRBV18 and TRBJ2-1, with 10 bases that match TRBD2. This receptor was taken from a man aged 60-69 years with acute or convalescent COVID-19. Sample: peripheral blood. The CDR3 spells CASSPPSGGYNEQFF. The CDR3 region has the DNA TGTGCCAGCTCACCCCCTAGCGGGGGTTACAATGAGCAGTTCTTC.